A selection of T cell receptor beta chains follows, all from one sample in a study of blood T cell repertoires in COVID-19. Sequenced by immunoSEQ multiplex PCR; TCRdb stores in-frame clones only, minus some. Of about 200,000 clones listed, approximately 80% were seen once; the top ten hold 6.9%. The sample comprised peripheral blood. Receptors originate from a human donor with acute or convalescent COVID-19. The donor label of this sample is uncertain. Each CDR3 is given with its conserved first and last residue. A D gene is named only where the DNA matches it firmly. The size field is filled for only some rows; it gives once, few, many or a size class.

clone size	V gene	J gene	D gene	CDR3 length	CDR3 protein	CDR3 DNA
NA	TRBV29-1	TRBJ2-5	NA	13	CSGRGTGVETQYF	TGCAGCGGTCGCGGGACGGGTGTAGAGACCCAGTACTTC
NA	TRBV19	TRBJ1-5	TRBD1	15	CASSAPGQGAQPQHF	TGTGCCAGTAGTGCGCCGGGACAGGGTGCTCAGCCCCAGCATTTT
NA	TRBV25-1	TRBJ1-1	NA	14	CASSDGGGRTEAFF	TGTGCCAGCAGTGACGGCGGGGGCCGTACTGAAGCTTTCTTT
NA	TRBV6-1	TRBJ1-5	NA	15	CASSERGGNNQPQHF	TGTGCCAGCAGTGAAAGGGGGGGCAATAATCAGCCCCAACATTTT
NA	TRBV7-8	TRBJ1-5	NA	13	CASSFQYNQPQHF	TGTGCCAGCAGCTTTCAGTACAATCAGCCCCAGCATTTT
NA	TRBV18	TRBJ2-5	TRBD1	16	CASSPLLHRGLETQYF	TGTGCCAGCTCACCGCTTCTACACAGGGGGCTAGAGACCCAGTACTTC
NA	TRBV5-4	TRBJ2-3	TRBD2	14	CASSPWAGGDTQYF	TGTGCCAGCAGCCCGTGGGCGGGGGGGGATACGCAGTATTTT
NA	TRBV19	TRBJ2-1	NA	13	CASSIDFYNEQFF	TGTGCCAGTAGTATCGACTTTTACAATGAGCAGTTCTTC
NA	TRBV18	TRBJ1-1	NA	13	CASSIQANTEAFF	TGTGCCAGCTCAATACAGGCGAACACTGAAGCTTTCTTT
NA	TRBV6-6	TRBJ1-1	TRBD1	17	CASSPTGTGGVGTEAFF	TGTGCCAGCAGTCCTACCGGGACAGGGGGCGTAGGGACTGAAGCTTTCTTT
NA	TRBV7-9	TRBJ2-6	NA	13	CASTPSGANVLTF	TGTGCCAGCACCCCGTCTGGGGCCAACGTCCTGACTTTC
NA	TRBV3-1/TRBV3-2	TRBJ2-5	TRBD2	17	CASSPRGALAGAETQYF	TGTGCCAGCAGCCCTAGAGGTGCCCTAGCGGGAGCAGAGACCCAGTACTTC
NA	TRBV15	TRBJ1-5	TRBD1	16	CATSRVGGGGYQPQHF	TGTGCCACCAGCAGAGTTGGAGGGGGCGGCTATCAGCCCCAGCATTTT
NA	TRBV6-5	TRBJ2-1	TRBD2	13	CASSRTSGSRQFF	TGTGCCAGCAGTCGGACTAGCGGGAGTCGCCAGTTCTTC
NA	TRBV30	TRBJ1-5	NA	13	CAPEGGDNQPQHF	TGTGCCCCCGAAGGGGGAGATAATCAGCCCCAGCATTTT
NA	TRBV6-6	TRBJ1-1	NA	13	CASSRTAHTEAFF	TGTGCCAGCAGTCGGACAGCACACACTGAAGCTTTCTTT
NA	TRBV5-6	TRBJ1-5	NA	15	CASSPLPYSNQPQHF	TGTGCCAGCAGCCCCCTGCCCTATAGCAATCAGCCCCAGCATTTT
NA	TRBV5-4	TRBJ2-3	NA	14	CASSTGKSTDTQYF	TGTGCCAGCAGCACCGGGAAGAGCACAGATACGCAGTATTTT
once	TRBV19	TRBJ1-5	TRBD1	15	CASSPRLQGSQPQHF	TGTGCCAGTAGCCCCAGACTACAGGGGAGTCAGCCCCAGCATTTT
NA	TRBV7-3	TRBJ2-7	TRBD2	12	CASSPPGGEQYF	TGTGCCAGCAGCCCCCCGGGGGGGGAGCAGTACTTC
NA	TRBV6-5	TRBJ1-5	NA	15	CASSYWAASNQPQHF	TGTGCCAGCAGTTACTGGGCAGCTAGCAATCAGCCCCAGCATTTT
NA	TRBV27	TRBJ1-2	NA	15	CASAGTYILNQGYTF	TGTGCCAGCGCCGGGACATATATTCTTAATCAGGGCTACACCTTC
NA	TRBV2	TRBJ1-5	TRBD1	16	CASSRHRGRSNQPQHF	TGTGCCAGCAGTCGCCACAGGGGGAGAAGCAATCAGCCCCAGCATTTT
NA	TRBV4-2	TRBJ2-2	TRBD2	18	CASSQDRASGIGTGELFF	TGTGCCAGCAGCCAAGATAGGGCTAGCGGGATTGGTACCGGGGAGCTGTTTTTT
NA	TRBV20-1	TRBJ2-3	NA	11	CSAIGPDTQYF	TGCAGTGCTATTGGCCCAGATACGCAGTATTTT
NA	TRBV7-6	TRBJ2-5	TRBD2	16	CASSYSLWTSPETQYF	TGTGCCAGCAGCTATTCGTTGTGGACTAGCCCAGAGACCCAGTACTTC
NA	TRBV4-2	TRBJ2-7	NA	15	CASSQGAESSYEQYF	TGTGCCAGCAGCCAGGGAGCGGAGAGCTCCTACGAGCAGTACTTC
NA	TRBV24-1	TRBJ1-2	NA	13	CATSRQANYGYTF	TGTGCCACCAGTCGGCAGGCCAACTATGGCTACACCTTC
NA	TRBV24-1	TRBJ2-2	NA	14	CATRSGQNTGELFF	TGTGCCACCAGATCGGGACAAAACACCGGGGAGCTGTTTTTT
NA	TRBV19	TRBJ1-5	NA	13	CASSRGFNQPQHF	TGTGCCAGTAGCAGGGGTTTCAATCAGCCCCAGCATTTT
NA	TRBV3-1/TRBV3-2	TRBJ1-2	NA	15	CASSQGVGGTLGYTF	TGTGCCAGCAGCCAAGGGGTCGGGGGAACTTTGGGTTACACCTTC
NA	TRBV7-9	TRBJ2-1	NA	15	CASSSGGRGFDEQFF	TGTGCCAGCAGCTCGGGCGGCCGGGGGTTCGATGAGCAGTTCTTC
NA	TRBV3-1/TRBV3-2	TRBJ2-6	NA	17	CASSQYLGATGANVLTF	TGTGCCAGCAGCCAATATTTGGGGGCTACTGGGGCCAACGTCCTGACTTTC
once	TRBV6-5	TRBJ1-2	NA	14	CASSYSSSNYGYTF	TGTGCCAGCAGTTACAGTAGCAGTAACTATGGCTACACCTTC
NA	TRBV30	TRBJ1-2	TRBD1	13	CAWDPGTGLGYTF	TGTGCCTGGGACCCCGGGACAGGGCTTGGCTACACCTTC
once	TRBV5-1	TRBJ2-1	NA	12	CASSKGGHEQFF	TGCGCCAGCAGCAAGGGGGGGCATGAGCAGTTCTTC